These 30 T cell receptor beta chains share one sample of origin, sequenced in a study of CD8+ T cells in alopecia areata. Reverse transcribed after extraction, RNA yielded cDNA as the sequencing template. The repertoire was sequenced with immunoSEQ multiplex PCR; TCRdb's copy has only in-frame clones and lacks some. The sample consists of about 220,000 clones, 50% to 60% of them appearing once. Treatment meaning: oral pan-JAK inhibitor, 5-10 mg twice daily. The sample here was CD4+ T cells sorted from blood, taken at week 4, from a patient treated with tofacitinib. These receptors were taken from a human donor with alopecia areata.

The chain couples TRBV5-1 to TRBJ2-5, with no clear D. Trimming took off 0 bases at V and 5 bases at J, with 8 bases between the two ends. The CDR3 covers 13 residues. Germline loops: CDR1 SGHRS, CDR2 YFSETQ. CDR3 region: CASSLGSRETQYF. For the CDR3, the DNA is TGCGCCAGCAGCTTGGGCTCGAGGGAGACCCAGTACTTC.

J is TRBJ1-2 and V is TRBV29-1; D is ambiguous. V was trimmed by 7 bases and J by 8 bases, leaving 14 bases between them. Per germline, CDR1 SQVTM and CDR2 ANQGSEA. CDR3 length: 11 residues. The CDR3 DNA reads TGCAGCGCCCTAATCCGGGGAGGCTACACCTTC. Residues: CSALIRGGYTF.

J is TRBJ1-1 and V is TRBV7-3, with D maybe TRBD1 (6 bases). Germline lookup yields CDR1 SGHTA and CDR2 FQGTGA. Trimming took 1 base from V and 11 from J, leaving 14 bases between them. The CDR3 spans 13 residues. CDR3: CASSLNSGTRAFF. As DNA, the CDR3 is TGTGCCAGCAGCTTAAATTCCGGGACAAGGGCTTTCTTT.

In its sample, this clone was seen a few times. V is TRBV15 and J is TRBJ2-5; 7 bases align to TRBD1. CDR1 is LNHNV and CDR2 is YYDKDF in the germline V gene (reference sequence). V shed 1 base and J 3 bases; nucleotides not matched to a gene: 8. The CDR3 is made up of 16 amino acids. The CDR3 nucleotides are TGTGCCACCAGCAGAGGTTGGGGGACAGCAGAAGAGACCCAGTACTTC. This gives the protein CATSRGWGTAEETQYF.

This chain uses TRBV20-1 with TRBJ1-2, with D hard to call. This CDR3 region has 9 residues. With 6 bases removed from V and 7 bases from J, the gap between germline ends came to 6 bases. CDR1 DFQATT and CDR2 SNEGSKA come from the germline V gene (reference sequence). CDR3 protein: CSALSGYTF. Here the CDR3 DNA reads TGCAGTGCCTTATCTGGCTACACCTTC.

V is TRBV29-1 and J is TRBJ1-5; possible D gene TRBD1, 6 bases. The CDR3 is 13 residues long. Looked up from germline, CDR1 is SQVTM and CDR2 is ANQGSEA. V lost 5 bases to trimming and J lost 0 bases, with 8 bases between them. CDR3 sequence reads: CSVRTDSNQPQHF. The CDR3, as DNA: TGCAGCGTTAGGACAGATAGCAATCAGCCCCAGCATTTT.

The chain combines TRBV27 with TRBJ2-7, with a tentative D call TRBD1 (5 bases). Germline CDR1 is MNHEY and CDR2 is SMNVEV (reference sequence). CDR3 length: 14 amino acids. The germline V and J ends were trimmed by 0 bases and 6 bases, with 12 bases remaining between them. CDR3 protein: CASSLSVGRGEQYF. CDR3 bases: TGTGCCAGCAGTTTATCGGTGGGAAGGGGCGAGCAGTACTTC.

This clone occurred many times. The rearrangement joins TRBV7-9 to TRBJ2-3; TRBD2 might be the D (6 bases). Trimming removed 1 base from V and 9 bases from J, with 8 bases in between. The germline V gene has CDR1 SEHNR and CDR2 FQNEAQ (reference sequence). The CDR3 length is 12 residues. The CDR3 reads CASSLDAGTQYF. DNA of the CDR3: TGTGCCAGCAGCTTAGACGCGGGAACGCAGTATTTT.

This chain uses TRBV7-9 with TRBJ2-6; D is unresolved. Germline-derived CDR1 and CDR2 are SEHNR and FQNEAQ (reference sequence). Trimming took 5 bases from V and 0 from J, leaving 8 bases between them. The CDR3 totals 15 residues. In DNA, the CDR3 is TGTGCCAGCAGCCCAGGAAACTCTGGGGCCAACGTCCTGACTTTC. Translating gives CASSPGNSGANVLTF.

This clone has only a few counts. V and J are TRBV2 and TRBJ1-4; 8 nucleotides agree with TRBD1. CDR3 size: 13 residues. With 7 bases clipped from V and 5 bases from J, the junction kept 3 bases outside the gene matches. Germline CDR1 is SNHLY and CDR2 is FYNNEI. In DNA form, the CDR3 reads TGTGCCAGCAAGGACAGGGCAAATGAAAAACTGTTTTTT. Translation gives CASKDRANEKLFF. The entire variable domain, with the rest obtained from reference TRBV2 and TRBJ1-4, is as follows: EPEVTQTPSHQVTQMGQEVILRCVPISNHLYFYWYRQILGQKVEFLVSFYNNEISEKSEIFDDQFSVERPDGSNFTLKIRSTKLEDSAMYFCASKDRANEKLFFGSGTQLSVL.

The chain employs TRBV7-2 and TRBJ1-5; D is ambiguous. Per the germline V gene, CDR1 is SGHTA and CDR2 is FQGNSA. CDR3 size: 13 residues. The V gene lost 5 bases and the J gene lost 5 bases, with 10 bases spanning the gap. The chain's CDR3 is CASSPQAYQPQHF. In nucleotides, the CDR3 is TGTGCCAGCAGCCCTCAGGCATATCAGCCCCAGCATTTT.

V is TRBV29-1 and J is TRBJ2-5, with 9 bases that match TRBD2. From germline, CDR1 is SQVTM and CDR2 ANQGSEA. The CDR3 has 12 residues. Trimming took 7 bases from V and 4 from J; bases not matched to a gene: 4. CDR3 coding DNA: TGCAGCGCAGCGGGAGGCGGAGAGACCCAGTACTTC. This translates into CSAAGGGETQYF.

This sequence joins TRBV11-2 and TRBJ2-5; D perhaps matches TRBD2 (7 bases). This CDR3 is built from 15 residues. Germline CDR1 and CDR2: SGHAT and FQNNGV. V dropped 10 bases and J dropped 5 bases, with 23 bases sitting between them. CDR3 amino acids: CATSTGGLPGETQYF. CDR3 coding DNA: TGTGCCACCTCGACGGGGGGCCTGCCTGGGGAGACCCAGTACTTC.

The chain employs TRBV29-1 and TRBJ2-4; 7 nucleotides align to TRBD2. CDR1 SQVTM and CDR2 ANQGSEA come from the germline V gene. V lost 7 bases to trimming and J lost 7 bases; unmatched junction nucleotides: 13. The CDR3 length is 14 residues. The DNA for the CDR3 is TGCAGCGCACGCGGGGGAGGGACCGGGAACATTCAGTACTTC. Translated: CSARGGGTGNIQYF.

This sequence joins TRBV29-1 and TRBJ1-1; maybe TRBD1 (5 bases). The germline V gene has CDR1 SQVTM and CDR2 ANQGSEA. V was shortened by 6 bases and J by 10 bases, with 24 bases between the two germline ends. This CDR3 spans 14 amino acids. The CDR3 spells CSVRASQGAQGAFF. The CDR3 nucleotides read TGCAGCGTGAGGGCCTCTCAGGGAGCTCAAGGAGCTTTCTTT. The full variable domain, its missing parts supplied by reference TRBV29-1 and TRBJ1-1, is SAVISQKPSRDICQRGTSLTIQCQVDSQVTMMFWYRQQPGQSLTLIATANQGSEATYESGFVIDKFPISRPNLTFSTLTVSNMSPEDSSIYLCSVRASQGAQGAFFGQGTRLTVV.

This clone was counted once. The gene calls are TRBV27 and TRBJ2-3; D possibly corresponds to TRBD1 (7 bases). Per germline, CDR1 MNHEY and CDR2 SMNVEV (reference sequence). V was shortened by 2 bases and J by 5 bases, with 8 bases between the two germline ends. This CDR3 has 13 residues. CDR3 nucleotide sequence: TGTGCCAGCAGTTTACAGGGGGGAGATACGCAGTATTTT. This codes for CASSLQGGDTQYF.

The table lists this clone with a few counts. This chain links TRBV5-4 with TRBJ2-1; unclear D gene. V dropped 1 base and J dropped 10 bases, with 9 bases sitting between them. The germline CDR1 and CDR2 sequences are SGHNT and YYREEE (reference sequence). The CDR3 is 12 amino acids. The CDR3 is CASSLMATEQFF. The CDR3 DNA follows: TGTGCCAGCAGCTTGATGGCCACAGAGCAGTTCTTC.

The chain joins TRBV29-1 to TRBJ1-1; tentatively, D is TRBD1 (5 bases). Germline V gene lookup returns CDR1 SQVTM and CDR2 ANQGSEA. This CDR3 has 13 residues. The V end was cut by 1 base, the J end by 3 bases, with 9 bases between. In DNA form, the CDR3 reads TGCAGCGTTGAAGGCAGGGTAGACACTGAAGCTTTCTTT. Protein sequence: CSVEGRVDTEAFF.

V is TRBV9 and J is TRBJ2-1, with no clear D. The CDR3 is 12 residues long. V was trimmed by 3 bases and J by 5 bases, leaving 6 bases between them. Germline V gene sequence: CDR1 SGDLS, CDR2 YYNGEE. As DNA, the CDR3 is TGTGCCAGCAGCGCCCGGGACAATGAGCAGTTCTTC. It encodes CASSARDNEQFF. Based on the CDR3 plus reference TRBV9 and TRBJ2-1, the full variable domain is DSGVTQTPKHLITATGQRVTLRCSPRSGDLSVYWYQQSLDQGLQFLIQYYNGEERAKGNILERFSAQQFPDLHSELNLSSLELGDSALYFCASSARDNEQFFGPGTRLTVL.

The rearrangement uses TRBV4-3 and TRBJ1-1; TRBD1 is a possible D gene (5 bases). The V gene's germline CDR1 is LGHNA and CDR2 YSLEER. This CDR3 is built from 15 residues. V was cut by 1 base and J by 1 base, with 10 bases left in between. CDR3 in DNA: TGCGCCAGCAGCCAAGGGGGCAGCTGGAACACTGAAGCTTTCTTT. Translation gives CASSQGGSWNTEAFF.

CDR3 region: CASSVVGRGTQYF. CDR3 bases: TGTGCCAGCAGCGTAGTTGGACGCGGGACCCAGTACTTC. The genes are TRBV9 and TRBJ2-5; D call uncertain. The length of the CDR3 is 13 residues. The V end was cut by 0 bases, the J end by 7 bases, with 10 bases between. Per the germline V gene, CDR1 is SGDLS and CDR2 is YYNGEE.

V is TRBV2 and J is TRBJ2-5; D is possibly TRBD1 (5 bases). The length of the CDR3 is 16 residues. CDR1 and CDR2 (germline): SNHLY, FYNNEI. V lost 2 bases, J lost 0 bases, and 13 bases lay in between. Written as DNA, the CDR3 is TGTGCCAGCAGTGAAAGCCAAGCCAGGGACCAAGAGACCCAGTACTTC. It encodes CASSESQARDQETQYF.

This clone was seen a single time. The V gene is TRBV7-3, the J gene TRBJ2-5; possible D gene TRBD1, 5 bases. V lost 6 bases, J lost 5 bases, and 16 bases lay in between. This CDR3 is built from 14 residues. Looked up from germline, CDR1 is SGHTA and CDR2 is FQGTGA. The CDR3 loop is CASSPRAGFETQYF. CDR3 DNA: TGTGCCAGCAGTCCCCGGGCAGGGTTCGAGACCCAGTACTTC.

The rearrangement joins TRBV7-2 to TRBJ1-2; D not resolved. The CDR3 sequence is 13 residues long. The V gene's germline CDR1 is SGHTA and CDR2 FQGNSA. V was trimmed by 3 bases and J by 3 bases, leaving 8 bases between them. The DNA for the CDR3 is TGTGCCAGCAGCTTTTCAGCAGACTATGGCTACACCTTC. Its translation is CASSFSADYGYTF.

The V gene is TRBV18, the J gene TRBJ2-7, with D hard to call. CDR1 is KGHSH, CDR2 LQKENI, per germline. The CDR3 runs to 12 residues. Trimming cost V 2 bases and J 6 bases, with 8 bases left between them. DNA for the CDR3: TGTGCCAGCTCACCAAACGAATCCGAGCAGTACTTC. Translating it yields CASSPNESEQYF.

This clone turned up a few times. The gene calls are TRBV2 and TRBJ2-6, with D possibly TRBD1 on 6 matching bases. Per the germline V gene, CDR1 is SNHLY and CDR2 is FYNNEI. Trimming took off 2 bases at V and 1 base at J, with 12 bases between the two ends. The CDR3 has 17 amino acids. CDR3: CASSETKDSSGANVLTF. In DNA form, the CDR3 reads TGTGCCAGCAGTGAAACTAAGGACAGTTCTGGGGCCAACGTCCTGACTTTC.

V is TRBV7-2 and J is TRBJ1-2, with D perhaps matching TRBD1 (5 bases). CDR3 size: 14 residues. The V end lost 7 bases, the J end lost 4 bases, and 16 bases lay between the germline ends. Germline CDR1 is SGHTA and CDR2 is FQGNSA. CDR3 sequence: CASTRGGAPYGYTF. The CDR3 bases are TGTGCCAGCACTAGGGGAGGGGCGCCCTATGGCTACACCTTC.

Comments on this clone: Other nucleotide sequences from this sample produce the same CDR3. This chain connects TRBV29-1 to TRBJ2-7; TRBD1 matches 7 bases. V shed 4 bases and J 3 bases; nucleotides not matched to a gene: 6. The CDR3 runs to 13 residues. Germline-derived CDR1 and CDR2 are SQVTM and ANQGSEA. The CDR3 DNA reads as TGCAGCGTTGGGGGCAGGGGGAACTACGAGCAGTACTTC. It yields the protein CSVGGRGNYEQYF.

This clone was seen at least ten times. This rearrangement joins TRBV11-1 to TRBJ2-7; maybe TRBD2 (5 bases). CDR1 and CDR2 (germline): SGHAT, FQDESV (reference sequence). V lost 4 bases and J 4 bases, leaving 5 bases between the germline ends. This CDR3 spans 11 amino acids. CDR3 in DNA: TGTGCCAGCAGCTCGGGATACGAGCAGTACTTC. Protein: CASSSGYEQYF.

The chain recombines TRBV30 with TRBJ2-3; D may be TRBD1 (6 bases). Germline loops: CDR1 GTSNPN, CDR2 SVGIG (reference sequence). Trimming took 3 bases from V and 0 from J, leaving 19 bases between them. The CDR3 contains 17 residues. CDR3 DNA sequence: TGTGCCTGGAGGCGTCGAAAGCAGGGGATTAGCACAGATACGCAGTATTTT. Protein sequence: CAWRRRKQGISTDTQYF.